A selection of T cell receptor beta chains follows, all from one sample in a study of early T cells in non-severe SARS-CoV-2 infection. TCRdb analysed the 5' RACE reads with MiXCR anew, one entry per CDR3 protein. The profile shows approximately 19,000 distinct CDR3 sequences, roughly 5.1% of them singletons. The specimen sequenced was whole blood. The source is an adult who was a healthcare worker with PCR-confirmed SARS-CoV-2 infection or an uninfected control (not recorded which). Both conserved end residues are part of each CDR3. D genes are given only for firm matches. Some rows have no size entry. The others give once, few or many, or a class for an expanded clone.

j_call d_call clone_size v_call cdr3_nt cdr3_aa
TRBJ2-3 NA many TRBV18 TGTGCCAGCTCACCTGACAGCGGCACAGATACGCAGTATTTT CASSPDSGTDTQYF
TRBJ2-3 NA medium-sized TRBV20-1 TGCAGTGCTAGCGGAGCCCGCCCAAGGGGTGATACGCAGTATTTT CSASGARPRGDTQYF
TRBJ1-2 TRBD1 many TRBV20-1 TGCAGTGCTAGAGATTGGGGGACAGGGGGCTTCTATGGCTACACCTTC CSARDWGTGGFYGYTF
TRBJ2-7 NA many TRBV20-1 TGCAGTGCTAGATACAGTGCCTACGAGCAGTACTTC CSARYSAYEQYF
TRBJ1-1 NA many TRBV6-2/TRBV6-3 TGTGCCAGCAGCCTGTACACTGAAGCTTTCTTT CASSLYTEAFF
TRBJ2-5 NA many TRBV20-1 TGCAGTGTTGTTAGCGGTCTTGGAGGAGAGACCCAGTACTTC CSVVSGLGGETQYF
TRBJ2-1 NA NA TRBV19 TGTGCCAGTAGTTCCTCCTTCACAGCAGCCGAGCTTTACAATGAGCAGTTCTTC CASSSSFTAAELYNEQFF
TRBJ2-1 NA NA TRBV29-1 TGCAGCGTTGTAGCTCGGTACACCTACAATGAGCAGTTCTTC CSVVARYTYNEQFF
TRBJ1-5 NA few TRBV7-8 TGTGCCAGCAGCTTAGATCCGAACAATCAGCCCCAGCATTTT CASSLDPNNQPQHF
TRBJ2-4 NA NA TRBV28 TGTGCCAGCAGTTTCCAGCGAGCCAAAAACATTCAGTACTTC CASSFQRAKNIQYF
TRBJ1-5 NA many TRBV6-2/TRBV6-3 TGTGCCAGCGGGGATCAGCCCCAGCATTTT CASGDQPQHF
TRBJ1-4 NA many TRBV3-1 TGTGCCAGCAGCCGCTCCGCGGACACCATTAATGAAAAACTGTTTTTT CASSRSADTINEKLFF
TRBJ2-6 NA many TRBV6-2/TRBV6-3 TGTGCCAGCAGTTCTCCATACTCTGGGGCCAACGTCCTGACTTTC CASSSPYSGANVLTF
TRBJ2-7 TRBD1 many TRBV10-3 TGTGCCATCAGTGATGGGACAGGCCTATACGAGCAGTACTTC CAISDGTGLYEQYF
TRBJ2-3 NA many TRBV18 TGTGCCAGCTCACCACCGTTTGCGGGAAGCACAGATACGCAGTATTTT CASSPPFAGSTDTQYF
TRBJ2-6 NA many TRBV7-8 TGTGCCAGCAGCTTAGTCGTGAAAGCTGGGGCCAACGTCCTGACTTTC CASSLVVKAGANVLTF
TRBJ1-5 NA few TRBV4-3 TGCGCCAGCAGCCAAGATCAGGGGCCCGCTCAGCCCCAGCATTTT CASSQDQGPAQPQHF
TRBJ2-1 TRBD2 many TRBV4-3 TGCGCCAGCAGCCAAGATACAAGCGGGAGGCCCAATGAGCAGTTCTTC CASSQDTSGRPNEQFF
TRBJ2-4 NA many TRBV20-1 TGCAGTGCTAGAGACCACCAAAACATTCAGTACTTC CSARDHQNIQYF
TRBJ2-1 NA many TRBV9 TGTGCCAGCAGCGTAGCAGCGCCGTCTGAGCAGTTCTTC CASSVAAPSEQFF
TRBJ2-3 NA many TRBV10-1 TGCGCCACCCTAGCGGGGACAGGGATGGTGGCAGATACGCAGTATTTT CATLAGTGMVADTQYF
TRBJ2-2 TRBD2 NA TRBV6-4 TGTGCCAGCAGTGAGGGAGGGGATACCGGGGAGCTGTTTTTT CASSEGGDTGELFF
TRBJ2-5 TRBD2 many TRBV7-8 TGTGCCAGCAGCTTAGCGGTGGGCCTAGCGGACCGACAAGAGACCCAGTACTTC CASSLAVGLADRQETQYF
TRBJ2-7 NA medium-sized TRBV20-1 TGCAGTGCTAGCCCCCACAGTGTAAGCAACTCCTACGAGCAGTACTTC CSASPHSVSNSYEQYF
TRBJ2-1 NA medium-sized TRBV4-3 TGCGCCAGCAGCCAATTGACGACTGCCTCGGATGAGCAGTTCTTC CASSQLTTASDEQFF
TRBJ2-3 NA many TRBV7-8 TGTGCCAGCAGCGGCAGGGCAGATACGCAGTATTTT CASSGRADTQYF
TRBJ2-1 TRBD2 medium-sized TRBV20-1 TGCAGTGCTAGACCACTAGCGGGAGGCCCACCGGATGAGCAGTTCTTC CSARPLAGGPPDEQFF
TRBJ2-1 NA many TRBV11-2 TGTGCCAGCAGCTTAAAGTTAAGGAGCAATGAGCAGTTCTTC CASSLKLRSNEQFF
TRBJ2-3 TRBD2 many TRBV9 TGTGCCAGCAGCGTCGGGGGGAGGCCAGATACGCAGTATTTT CASSVGGRPDTQYF
TRBJ2-3 NA many TRBV9 TGTGCCAGCAGCCCCCAGAGCACAGATACGCAGTATTTT CASSPQSTDTQYF
TRBJ2-5 TRBD2 medium-sized TRBV12-3/TRBV12-4 TGTGCCAGCAGTACACTAGCGGGAGAAGAGACCCAGTACTTC CASSTLAGEETQYF
TRBJ2-2 NA few TRBV5-1 TGCGCCAGCAAGATCTCGAACACCGGGGAGCTGTTTTTT CASKISNTGELFF
TRBJ2-2 TRBD2 few TRBV4-3 TGCGCCAGCAGCGGAGGACTAGCGGGAGTACAAACCGGGGAGCTGTTTTTT CASSGGLAGVQTGELFF
TRBJ1-1 NA many TRBV9 TGTGCCAGCAGCGTAGTAGGTCGGACTGAAGCTTTCTTT CASSVVGRTEAFF
TRBJ1-5 NA many TRBV20-1 TGCAGTGCTAGACCAGGACAGAGCAATCAGCCCCAGCATTTT CSARPGQSNQPQHF
TRBJ2-3 NA many TRBV4-3 TGCGCCAGCAGCCGGAAGATAGACAGCGTCCCTGATACGCAGTATTTT CASSRKIDSVPDTQYF
TRBJ2-1 TRBD2 many TRBV11-2 TGTGCCAGCAGCCCCCGTATGGCTAGCGGGAAGAATCCCACCCCAAATGAGCAGTTCTTC CASSPRMASGKNPTPNEQFF
TRBJ1-1 TRBD1 many TRBV5-1 TGCGCCAGCAGCCAAAAGACAGGGGGCCGAGGAGCCACTGAAGCTTTCTTT CASSQKTGGRGATEAFF
TRBJ2-3 TRBD1 NA TRBV10-3 TGTGCCACGGCCCCGGGACAGGGAGCGGCAGATACGCAGTATTTT CATAPGQGAADTQYF